Listed below are T cell receptor beta chains from one sample, sequenced in a study of T cell responses to AZD1222 COVID-19 vaccine. The assay was immunoSEQ multiplex PCR, and TCRdb's table has in-frame clones only and misses some. The sample contains 120,000 to 150,000 clones, roughly nine tenths of which appear only once. The sample was peripheral blood, taken 28 days after the second AZD1222 dose. Receptor source: an adult who received the AZD1222 COVID-19 vaccine. Both conserved end residues are part of each CDR3. A D gene is named only where the DNA matches it firmly. Clone size appears in some rows only: once, few, many, or a class for an expanded clone.

NA	TRBV7-8	NA	TRBJ1-1	CASSIDRNTEAFF	TGTGCCAGCAGCATTGACCGGAACACTGAAGCTTTCTTT
NA	TRBV5-5	NA	TRBJ1-1	CASSLNWKFTGHFNTEAFF	TGTGCCAGCAGCCTTAACTGGAAATTTACGGGACACTTTAACACTGAAGCTTTCTTT
NA	TRBV6-5	NA	TRBJ2-2	CASRHRGGVGELFF	TGTGCCAGCAGGCACAGGGGAGGGGTCGGGGAGCTGTTTTTT
NA	TRBV4-2	NA	TRBJ2-1	CASSHRRGPSPYNEQFF	TGTGCCAGCAGCCATCGCAGGGGCCCGTCCCCGTACAATGAGCAGTTCTTC
TRBD1	TRBV28	NA	TRBJ1-5	CASSQGGYSNQPQHF	TGTGCCAGCAGTCAGGGGGGATATAGCAATCAGCCCCAGCATTTT
NA	TRBV7-2	NA	TRBJ1-4	CASSSGRGTNEKLFF	TGTGCCAGCAGCTCCGGCAGGGGTACTAATGAAAAACTGTTTTTT
NA	TRBV18	NA	TRBJ1-5	CASSPSESSNQPQHF	TGTGCCAGCTCACCTTCAGAGTCCAGCAATCAGCCCCAGCATTTT
NA	TRBV13	NA	TRBJ1-4	CASSLFGGMNEKLFF	TGTGCCAGCAGCTTATTTGGGGGTATGAATGAAAAACTGTTTTTT
NA	TRBV5-1	NA	TRBJ2-2	CASSLTIANTGELFF	TGCGCCAGCAGCTTGACCATTGCGAACACCGGGGAGCTGTTTTTT
TRBD1	TRBV2	NA	TRBJ1-2	CASSRGWDSLNYGYTF	TGTGCCAGCAGTAGAGGATGGGACAGCCTTAACTATGGCTACACCTTC
NA	TRBV12-3/TRBV12-4	NA	TRBJ2-1	CASSLGLYNEQFF	TGTGCCAGCAGTCTGGGACTTTACAATGAGCAGTTCTTC
NA	TRBV20-1	NA	TRBJ2-7	CSASSWRDWGEQYF	TGCAGTGCTAGTAGTTGGCGGGATTGGGGGGAGCAGTACTTC
TRBD1	TRBV11-2	NA	TRBJ2-7	CASSFIYRRDRGSSYEQYF	TGTGCCAGCAGCTTTATTTACCGCCGGGACAGGGGGAGCTCCTACGAGCAGTACTTC
NA	TRBV29-1	NA	TRBJ1-1	CSATTATGFDFF	TGCAGCGCCACGACGGCCACGGGGTTTGATTTCTTT
TRBD1	TRBV11-1	NA	TRBJ2-2	CASSSQGQGYGELFF	TGTGCCAGCAGCTCCCAAGGACAGGGTTACGGGGAGCTGTTTTTT
NA	TRBV5-4	NA	TRBJ1-2	CASSPGRSLNNYGYTF	TGTGCCAGCAGCCCGGGTCGGAGCCTTAATAACTATGGCTACACCTTC
NA	TRBV19	NA	TRBJ1-6	CASTPEAYNSPLHF	TGTGCCAGTACCCCAGAGGCCTATAATTCACCCCTCCACTTT
TRBD1	TRBV18	NA	TRBJ2-1	CASSLGGDSTREQFF	TGTGCCAGCTCACTAGGGGGCGATTCCACCCGTGAGCAGTTCTTC
NA	TRBV5-5	NA	TRBJ2-7	CASSWGRSSYEQYF	TGTGCCAGCAGCTGGGGCCGGAGCTCCTACGAGCAGTACTTC
TRBD1	TRBV5-4	NA	TRBJ1-2	CASSWTGGGGGYTF	TGTGCCAGCAGCTGGACAGGGGGCGGTGGTGGCTACACCTTC
NA	TRBV18	NA	TRBJ1-1	CASSPGLSTEAFF	TGTGCCAGCTCACCAGGGTTGAGCACTGAAGCTTTCTTT
NA	TRBV5-4	NA	TRBJ2-3	CASSTSTDTQYF	TGTGCCAGCAGCACGAGCACAGATACGCAGTATTTT
NA	TRBV7-9	NA	TRBJ1-4	CASSLGEGLNEKLFF	TGTGCCAGCAGCTTGGGAGAGGGCCTTAATGAAAAACTGTTTTTT
NA	TRBV27	NA	TRBJ1-2	CASSLSPPENYGYTF	TGTGCCAGCAGTTTATCCCCCCCGGAGAACTATGGCTACACCTTC
NA	TRBV6-2/TRBV6-3	NA	TRBJ1-2	CASSYLFLEGDYTF	TGTGCCAGCAGTTACCTGTTTCTCGAAGGGGACTACACCTTC
TRBD1	TRBV9	once	TRBJ1-6	CASSARQGASSKVALHF	TGTGCCAGCAGCGCCAGACAGGGGGCGAGTTCAAAGGTGGCCCTCCACTTT
TRBD2	TRBV6-5	NA	TRBJ2-2	CASRISGGTTGELFF	TGTGCCAGCAGGATTAGCGGGGGGACCACCGGGGAGCTGTTTTTT
TRBD2	TRBV18	NA	TRBJ2-1	CASSLLAGGNNEQFF	TGTGCCAGCTCACTGCTAGCGGGAGGTAACAATGAGCAGTTCTTC
NA	TRBV27	NA	TRBJ2-3	CASSFGISTDTQYF	TGTGCCAGCAGCTTCGGGATTAGCACAGATACGCAGTATTTT
TRBD1	TRBV2	NA	TRBJ2-7	CASSDFSGQGGEQYF	TGTGCCAGCAGTGATTTTTCGGGACAGGGTGGCGAGCAGTACTTC
NA	TRBV5-1	NA	TRBJ2-3	CASSRDRRETDTQYF	TGCGCCAGCAGCCGGGACCGTAGAGAGACAGATACGCAGTATTTT
NA	TRBV18	NA	TRBJ1-1	CASSRRDNVLNTEAFF	TGTGCCAGCTCACGCCGGGACAACGTTCTGAACACTGAAGCTTTCTTT
NA	TRBV6-6	NA	TRBJ1-2	CASSPVNGYTF	TGTGCCAGCAGCCCGGTAAATGGCTACACCTTC
NA	TRBV7-2	NA	TRBJ1-1	CASSGHRDFEATNAEAFF	TGTGCCAGCAGCGGACACAGGGATTTCGAAGCAACGAACGCTGAAGCTTTCTTT
NA	TRBV27	NA	TRBJ1-6	CASSLKTPFGPLHF	TGTGCCAGCAGTTTAAAGACCCCATTCGGACCCCTCCACTTT
NA	TRBV5-6	NA	TRBJ2-6	CASSWDYSGANVLTF	TGTGCCAGCAGCTGGGATTACTCTGGGGCCAACGTCCTGACTTTC
NA	TRBV9	NA	TRBJ1-1	CASSVATIRGAGDTEAFF	TGTGCCAGCAGCGTAGCTACGATCCGGGGGGCAGGGGACACTGAAGCTTTCTTT
NA	TRBV2	NA	TRBJ1-5	CASRAMTVNNQPQHF	TGTGCCAGCAGAGCAATGACAGTGAACAATCAGCCCCAGCATTTT
NA	TRBV7-9	NA	TRBJ2-1	CASSPTDSYNEQFF	TGTGCCAGCAGCCCCACCGACAGTTACAATGAGCAGTTCTTC
TRBD1	TRBV9	NA	TRBJ1-1	CASSRTGTGIRGTEAFF	TGTGCCAGCAGCCGGACCGGGACAGGGATCCGTGGGACTGAAGCTTTCTTT
NA	TRBV15	NA	TRBJ2-2	CATSRGGGSAGELFF	TGTGCCACCAGCAGAGGGGGCGGGTCCGCCGGGGAGCTGTTTTTT
TRBD2	TRBV6-5	NA	TRBJ2-1	CASRLEGLGNNEQFF	TGTGCCAGCCGCTTGGAGGGACTAGGGAACAATGAGCAGTTCTTC